This TCR beta chain was recorded in a study of beta chain features in type 1 diabetes. Notes on the study in general: The naive, central memory and Treg TCRB repertoires of patients appeared to be more similar to one another than those of healthy donors.

Only a few counts were recorded for this clone. What it binds is unknown. The V and J ends lost 6 bases and 9 bases respectively, with 21 bases between them. Per germline, CDR1 SGHDT and CDR2 YYEEEE. The CDR3 totals 14 residues. The entirety of the isolated RNA underwent reverse transcription, so expressed TCRB transcripts were sequenced. This table comes from immunoSEQ multiplex PCR, and its TCRdb copy is limited to in-frame clones, with some not included. The data hold about 320,000 clones, with approximately 14% observed a single time. The receptor's source is a man younger than 40 in good health. Sequenced input: central memory CD4+ T cells from blood. The V call is TRBV5-6, the J call TRBJ2-5; D not resolved. The CDR3 nucleotides are TGTGCCAGCAAGGGCCAAGGTCCTCTGGCGGCCCAGTACTTC. This encodes CASKGQGPLAAQYF. Using reference TRBV5-6 and TRBJ2-5 for the parts outside the CDR3, the full variable domain is DAGVTQSPTHLIKTRGQQVTLRCSPKSGHDTVSWYQQALGQGPQFIFQYYEEEERQRGNFPDRFSGHQFPNYSSELNVNALLLGDSALYLCASKGQGPLAAQYFGPGTRLLVL.